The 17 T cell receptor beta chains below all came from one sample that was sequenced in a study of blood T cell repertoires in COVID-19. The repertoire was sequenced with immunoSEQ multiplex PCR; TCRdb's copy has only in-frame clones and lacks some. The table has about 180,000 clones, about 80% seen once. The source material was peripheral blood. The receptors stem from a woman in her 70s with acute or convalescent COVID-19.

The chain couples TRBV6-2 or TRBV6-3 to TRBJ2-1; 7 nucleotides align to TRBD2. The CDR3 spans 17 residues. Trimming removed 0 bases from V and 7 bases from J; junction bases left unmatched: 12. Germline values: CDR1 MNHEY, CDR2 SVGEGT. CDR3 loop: CASSYSIGAGEGNEQFF. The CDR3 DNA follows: TGTGCCAGCAGTTACTCTATCGGTGCGGGAGAGGGGAATGAGCAGTTCTTC.

CDR3 DNA: TGCGCCAGCAGCTTGGTCGGCTCTGGAAACACCATATATTTT. This translates into CASSLVGSGNTIYF. V is TRBV5-1 and J is TRBJ1-3; no firm D call. The CDR3 sequence is 14 residues long. V dropped 0 bases and J dropped 0 bases, with 4 bases sitting between them. Germline assignment: CDR1 SGHRS and CDR2 YFSETQ. Full variable domain (remainder filled in from reference TRBV5-1 and TRBJ1-3): KAGVTQTPRYLIKTRGQQVTLSCSPISGHRSVSWYQQTPGQGLQFLFEYFSETQRNKGNFPGRFSGRQFSNSRSEMNVSTLELGDSALYLCASSLVGSGNTIYFGEGSWLTVV.

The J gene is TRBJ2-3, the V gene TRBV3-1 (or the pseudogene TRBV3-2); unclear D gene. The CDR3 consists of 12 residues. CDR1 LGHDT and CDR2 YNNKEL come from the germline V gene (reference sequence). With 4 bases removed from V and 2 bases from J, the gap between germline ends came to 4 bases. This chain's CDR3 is CASSPTTDTQYF. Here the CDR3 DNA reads TGTGCCAGCAGCCCTACCACAGATACGCAGTATTTT.

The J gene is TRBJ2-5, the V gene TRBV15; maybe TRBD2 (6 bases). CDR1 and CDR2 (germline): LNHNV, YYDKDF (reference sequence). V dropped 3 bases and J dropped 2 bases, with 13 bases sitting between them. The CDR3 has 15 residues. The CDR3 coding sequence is TGTGCCACCAGCAGGTCCGCGGGGTTGCAAGAGACCCAGTACTTC. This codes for CATSRSAGLQETQYF. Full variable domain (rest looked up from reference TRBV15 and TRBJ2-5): DAMVIQNPRYQVTQFGKPVTLSCSQTLNHNVMYWYQQKSSQAPKLLFHYYDKDFNNEADTPDNFQSRRPNTSFCFLDIRSPGLGDTAMYLCATSRSAGLQETQYFGPGTRLLVL.

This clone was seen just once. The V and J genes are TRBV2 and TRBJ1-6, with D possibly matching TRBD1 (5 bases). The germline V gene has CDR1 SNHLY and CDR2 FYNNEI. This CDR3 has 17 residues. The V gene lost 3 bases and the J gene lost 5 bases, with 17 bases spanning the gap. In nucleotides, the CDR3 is TGTGCCAGCAGTGATAAGGGCAGGGATGCGGATAATTCACCCCTCCACTTT. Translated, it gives CASSDKGRDADNSPLHF. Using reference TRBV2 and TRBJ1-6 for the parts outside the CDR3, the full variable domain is EPEVTQTPSHQVTQMGQEVILRCVPISNHLYFYWYRQILGQKVEFLVSFYNNEISEKSEIFDDQFSVERPDGSNFTLKIRSTKLEDSAMYFCASSDKGRDADNSPLHFGNGTRLTVT.

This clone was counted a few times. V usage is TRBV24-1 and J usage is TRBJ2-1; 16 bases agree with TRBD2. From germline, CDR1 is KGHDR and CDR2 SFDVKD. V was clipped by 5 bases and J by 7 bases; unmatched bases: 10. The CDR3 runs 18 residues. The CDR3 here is CATSGGLAGGKAVNEQFF. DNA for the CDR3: TGTGCCACCAGTGGGGGACTAGCGGGAGGGAAGGCCGTGAATGAGCAGTTCTTC.

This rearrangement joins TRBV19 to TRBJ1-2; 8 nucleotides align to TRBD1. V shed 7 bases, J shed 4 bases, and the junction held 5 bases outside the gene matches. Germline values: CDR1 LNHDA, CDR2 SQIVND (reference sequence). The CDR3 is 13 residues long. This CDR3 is CASTPQGAYGYTF. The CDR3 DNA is TGTGCCAGTACGCCTCAGGGGGCCTATGGCTACACCTTC.

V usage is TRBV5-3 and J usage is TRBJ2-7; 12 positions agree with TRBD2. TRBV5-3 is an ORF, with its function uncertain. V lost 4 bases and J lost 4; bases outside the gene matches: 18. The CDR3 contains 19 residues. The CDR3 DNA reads TGTGCCAGAAGCCCCCGTACCACTAGCGGGAGGTTTAGTCTTTACGAGCAGTACTTC. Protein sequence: CARSPRTTSGRFSLYEQYF.

This CDR3 reads CASSPRQSSYNSPLHF. The CDR3, as DNA: TGCGCCAGCAGCCCGAGACAGAGCTCCTATAATTCACCCCTCCACTTT. The chain carries TRBV4-3 and TRBJ1-6; perhaps TRBD1 as D (5 bases). The ends were cut back, 4 bases at V and 0 bases at J, with 10 bases in the middle. The CDR3 length is 16 residues. Germline V gene sequence: CDR1 LGHNA, CDR2 YSLEER.

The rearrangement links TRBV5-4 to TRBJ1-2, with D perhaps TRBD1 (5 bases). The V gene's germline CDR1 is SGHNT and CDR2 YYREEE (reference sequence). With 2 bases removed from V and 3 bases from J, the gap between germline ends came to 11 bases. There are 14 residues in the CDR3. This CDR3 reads CASSFITGDYGYTF. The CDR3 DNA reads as TGTGCCAGCAGCTTCATAACGGGGGACTATGGCTACACCTTC.

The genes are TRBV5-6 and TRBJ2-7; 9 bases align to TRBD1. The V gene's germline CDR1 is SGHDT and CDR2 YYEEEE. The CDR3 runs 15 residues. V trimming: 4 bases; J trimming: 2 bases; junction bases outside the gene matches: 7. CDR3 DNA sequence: TGTGCCAGCAGCCCCGGGACAGGGCGAGCCTACGAGCAGTACTTC. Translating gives CASSPGTGRAYEQYF.

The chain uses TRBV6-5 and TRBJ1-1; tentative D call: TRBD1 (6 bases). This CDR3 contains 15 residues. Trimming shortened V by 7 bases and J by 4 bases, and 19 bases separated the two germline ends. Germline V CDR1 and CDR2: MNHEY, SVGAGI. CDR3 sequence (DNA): TGTGCCAGCAAAACTAGGACAGCCCGGGGCACTGAAGCTTTCTTT. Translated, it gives CASKTRTARGTEAFF.

CDR3 loop: CASSLFQGSNEQFF. In nucleotides, the CDR3 is TGTGCCAGCAGTTTATTCCAGGGTTCGAATGAGCAGTTCTTC. The gene calls are TRBV28 and TRBJ2-1, with D perhaps TRBD1 (5 bases). The V end was cut by 1 base, the J end by 7 bases, with 11 bases between. Germline CDR1 and CDR2: MDHEN and SYDVKM. This CDR3 spans 14 amino acids.

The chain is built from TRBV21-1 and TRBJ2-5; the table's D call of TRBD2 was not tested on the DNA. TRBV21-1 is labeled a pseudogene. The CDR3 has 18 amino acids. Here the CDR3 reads CASSFREIATPKQETQYF. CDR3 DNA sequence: TGTGCCAGCAGCTTCCGGGAAATAGCAACCCCTAAACAAGAGACCCAGTACTTC.

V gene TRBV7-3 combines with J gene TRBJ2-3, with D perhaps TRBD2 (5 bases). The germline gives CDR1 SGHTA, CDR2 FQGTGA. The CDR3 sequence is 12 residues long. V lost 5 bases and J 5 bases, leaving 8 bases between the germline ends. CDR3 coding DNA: TGTGCCAGCAGCCATACTAGAGATACGCAGTATTTT. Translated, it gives CASSHTRDTQYF.

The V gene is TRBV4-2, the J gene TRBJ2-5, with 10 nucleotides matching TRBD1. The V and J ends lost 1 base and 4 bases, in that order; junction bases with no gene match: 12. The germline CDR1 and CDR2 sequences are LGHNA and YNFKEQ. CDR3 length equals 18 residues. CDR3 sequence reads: CASSQGGLRTGGRETQYF. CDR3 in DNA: TGTGCCAGCAGCCAAGGGGGTTTGCGGACAGGGGGTCGAGAGACCCAGTACTTC.

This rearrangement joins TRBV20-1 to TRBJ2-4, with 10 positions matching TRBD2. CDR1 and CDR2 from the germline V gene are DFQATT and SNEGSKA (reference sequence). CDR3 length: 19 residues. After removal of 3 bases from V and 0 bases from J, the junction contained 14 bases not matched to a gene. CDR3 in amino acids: CSASLGLAGGWLAKNIQYF. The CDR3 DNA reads TGCAGTGCTAGTCTCGGATTAGCGGGAGGCTGGCTAGCCAAAAACATTCAGTACTTC.